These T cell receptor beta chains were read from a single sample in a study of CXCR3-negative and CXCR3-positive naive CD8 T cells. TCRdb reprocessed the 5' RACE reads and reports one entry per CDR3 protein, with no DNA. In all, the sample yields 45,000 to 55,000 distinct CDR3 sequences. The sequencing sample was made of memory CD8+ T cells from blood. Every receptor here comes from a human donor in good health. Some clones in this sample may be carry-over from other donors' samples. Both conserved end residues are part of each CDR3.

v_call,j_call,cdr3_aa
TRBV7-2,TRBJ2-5,CASSFIIWANQETQYF
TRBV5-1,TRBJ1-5,CASSLLGHSNQPQHF
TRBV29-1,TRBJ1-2,CSVGGMTGGLFLGGYTF
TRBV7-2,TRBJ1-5,CASSTYTGAYDQPQHF
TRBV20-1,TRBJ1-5,CSARDIGGKGNQPQHF
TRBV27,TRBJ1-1,CASSSVSEAFF
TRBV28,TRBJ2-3,CASSLGGSGTDTQYF
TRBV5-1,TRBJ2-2,CASSSMDRNTGELFF
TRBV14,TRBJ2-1,CASSFGTLRANEQFF
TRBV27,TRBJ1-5,CASRPLTGINQPQHF
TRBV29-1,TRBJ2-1,CSVVKASYNEQFF
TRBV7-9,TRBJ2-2,CASSPRTSGRAGELFF
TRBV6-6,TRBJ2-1,CASSMVWYEQFF
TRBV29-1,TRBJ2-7,CSADRGQDEQYF
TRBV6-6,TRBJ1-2,CASSQTGTAIKGYTF
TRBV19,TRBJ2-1,CASSIGQGHNEQFF
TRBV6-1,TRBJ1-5,CASSEAGTGAQPQHF
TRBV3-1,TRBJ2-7,CASSQDPRQSYEQYF
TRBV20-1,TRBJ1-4,CSARPGVNEKLFF
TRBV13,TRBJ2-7,CASSSLSGTYEQYF
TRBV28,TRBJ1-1,CASREGATTEAFF
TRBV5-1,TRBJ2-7,CASSMGTDYEQYF